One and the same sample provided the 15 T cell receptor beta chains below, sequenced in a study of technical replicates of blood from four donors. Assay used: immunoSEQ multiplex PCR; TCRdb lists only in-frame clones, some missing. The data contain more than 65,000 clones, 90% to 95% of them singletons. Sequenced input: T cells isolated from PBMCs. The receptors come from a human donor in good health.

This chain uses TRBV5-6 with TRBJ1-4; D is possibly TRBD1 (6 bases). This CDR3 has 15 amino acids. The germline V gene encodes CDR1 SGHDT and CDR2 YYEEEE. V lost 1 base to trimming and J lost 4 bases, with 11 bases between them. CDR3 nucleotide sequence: TGTGCCAGCAGCTTGCAGGGGCCAGTTAATGAAAAACTGTTTTTT. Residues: CASSLQGPVNEKLFF.

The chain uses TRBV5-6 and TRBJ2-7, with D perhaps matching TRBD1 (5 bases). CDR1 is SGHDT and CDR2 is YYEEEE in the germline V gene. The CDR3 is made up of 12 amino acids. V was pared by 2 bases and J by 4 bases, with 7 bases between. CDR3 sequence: CASSFRVYEQYF. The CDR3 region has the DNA TGTGCCAGCAGCTTCAGGGTTTACGAGCAGTACTTC.

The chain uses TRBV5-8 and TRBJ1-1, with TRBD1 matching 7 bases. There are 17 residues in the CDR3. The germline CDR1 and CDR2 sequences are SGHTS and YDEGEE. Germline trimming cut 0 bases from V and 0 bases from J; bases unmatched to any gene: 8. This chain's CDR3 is CASSLGFGDSLNTEAFF. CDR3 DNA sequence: TGTGCCAGCAGCTTGGGATTTGGGGACAGCCTGAACACTGAAGCTTTCTTT.

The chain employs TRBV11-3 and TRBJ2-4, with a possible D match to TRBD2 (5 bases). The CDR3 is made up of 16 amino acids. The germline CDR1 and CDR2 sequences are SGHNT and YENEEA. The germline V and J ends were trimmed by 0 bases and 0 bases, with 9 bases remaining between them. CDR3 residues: CASSLDTGIAKNIQYF. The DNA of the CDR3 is TGTGCCAGCAGCTTAGATACCGGGATAGCCAAAAACATTCAGTACTTC.

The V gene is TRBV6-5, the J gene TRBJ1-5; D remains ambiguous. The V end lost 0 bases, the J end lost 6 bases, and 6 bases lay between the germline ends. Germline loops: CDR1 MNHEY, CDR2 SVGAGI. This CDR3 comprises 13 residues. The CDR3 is CASSYSEVQPQHF. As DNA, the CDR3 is TGTGCCAGCAGTTACTCGGAGGTTCAGCCCCAGCATTTT.

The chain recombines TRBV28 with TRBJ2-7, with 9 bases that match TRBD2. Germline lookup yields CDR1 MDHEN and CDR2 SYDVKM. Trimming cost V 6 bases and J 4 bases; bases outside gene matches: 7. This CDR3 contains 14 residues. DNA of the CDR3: TGTGCCAGCAGCCACCCGGGACTAGCTTACGAGCAGTACTTC. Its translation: CASSHPGLAYEQYF.

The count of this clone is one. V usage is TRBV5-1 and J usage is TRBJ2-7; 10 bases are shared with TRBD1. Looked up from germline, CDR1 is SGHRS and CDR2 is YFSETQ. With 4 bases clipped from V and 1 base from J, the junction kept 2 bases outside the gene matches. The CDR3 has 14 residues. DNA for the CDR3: TGCGCCAGCAGCCAGGGACAGGGGTCCTACGAGCAGTACTTC. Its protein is CASSQGQGSYEQYF.

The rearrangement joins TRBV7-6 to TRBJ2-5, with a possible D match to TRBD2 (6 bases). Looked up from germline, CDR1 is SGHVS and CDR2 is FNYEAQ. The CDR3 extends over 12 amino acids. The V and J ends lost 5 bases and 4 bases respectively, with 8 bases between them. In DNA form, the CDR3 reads TGTGCCAGCAGCCAGGGAGGAGAGACCCAGTACTTC. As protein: CASSQGGETQYF.

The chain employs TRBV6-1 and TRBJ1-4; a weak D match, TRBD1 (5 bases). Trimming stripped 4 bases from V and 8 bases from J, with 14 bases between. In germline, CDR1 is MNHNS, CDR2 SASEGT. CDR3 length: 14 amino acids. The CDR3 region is CASSGGRVGEKLFF. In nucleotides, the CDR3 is TGTGCCAGCAGTGGAGGCAGGGTAGGAGAAAAACTGTTTTTT.

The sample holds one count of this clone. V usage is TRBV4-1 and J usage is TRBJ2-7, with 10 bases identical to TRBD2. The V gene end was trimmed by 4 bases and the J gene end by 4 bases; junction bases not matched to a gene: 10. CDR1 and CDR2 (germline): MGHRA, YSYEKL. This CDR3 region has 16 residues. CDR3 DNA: TGCGCCAGCAGCCCCGGGGCTAGCGGGAGTAGGTACGAGCAGTACTTC. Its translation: CASSPGASGSRYEQYF.

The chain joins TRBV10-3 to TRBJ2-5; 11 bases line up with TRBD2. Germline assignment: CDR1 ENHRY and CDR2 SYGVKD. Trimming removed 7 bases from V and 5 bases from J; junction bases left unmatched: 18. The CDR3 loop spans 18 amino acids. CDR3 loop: CAINGPIAGGPGLETQYF. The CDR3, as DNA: TGTGCCATCAATGGACCCATAGCGGGAGGGCCCGGTTTGGAGACCCAGTACTTC.

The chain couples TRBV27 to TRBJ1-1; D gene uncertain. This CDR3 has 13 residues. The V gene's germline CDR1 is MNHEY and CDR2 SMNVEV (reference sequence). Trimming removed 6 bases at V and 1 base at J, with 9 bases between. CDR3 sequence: CASSLHSNTEAFF. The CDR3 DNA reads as TGTGCCAGCAGCTTACATTCGAACACTGAAGCTTTCTTT.

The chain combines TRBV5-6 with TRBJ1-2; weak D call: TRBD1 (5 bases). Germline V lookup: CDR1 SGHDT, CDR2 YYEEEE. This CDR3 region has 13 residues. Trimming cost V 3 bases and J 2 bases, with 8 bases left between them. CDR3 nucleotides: TGTGCCAGCAGCTATTGGGGCAACTATGGCTACACCTTC. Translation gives CASSYWGNYGYTF.

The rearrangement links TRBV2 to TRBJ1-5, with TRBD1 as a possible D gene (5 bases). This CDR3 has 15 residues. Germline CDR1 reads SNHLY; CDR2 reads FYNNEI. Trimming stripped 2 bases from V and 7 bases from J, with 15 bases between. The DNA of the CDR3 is TGTGCCAGCAGTGAATTTGGGGGGGGTGAACAGCCCCAGCATTTT. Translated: CASSEFGGGEQPQHF. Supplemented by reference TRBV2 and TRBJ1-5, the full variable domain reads EPEVTQTPSHQVTQMGQEVILRCVPISNHLYFYWYRQILGQKVEFLVSFYNNEISEKSEIFDDQFSVERPDGSNFTLKIRSTKLEDSAMYFCASSEFGGGEQPQHFGDGTRLSIL.

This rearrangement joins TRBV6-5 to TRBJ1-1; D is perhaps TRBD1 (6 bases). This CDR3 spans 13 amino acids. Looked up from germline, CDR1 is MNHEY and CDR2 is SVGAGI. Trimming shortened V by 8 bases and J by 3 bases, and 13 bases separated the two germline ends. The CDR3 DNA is TGTGCCAGCGGCGACAGGATGGACACTGAAGCTTTCTTT. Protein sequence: CASGDRMDTEAFF.